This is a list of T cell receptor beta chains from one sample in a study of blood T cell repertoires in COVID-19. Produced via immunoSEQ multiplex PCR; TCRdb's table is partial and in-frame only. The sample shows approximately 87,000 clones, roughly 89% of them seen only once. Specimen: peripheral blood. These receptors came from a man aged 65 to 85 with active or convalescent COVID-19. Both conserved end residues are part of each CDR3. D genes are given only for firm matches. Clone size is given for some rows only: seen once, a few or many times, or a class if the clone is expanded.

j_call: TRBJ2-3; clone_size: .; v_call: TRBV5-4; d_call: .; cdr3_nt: TGTGCCAGCAGCCCTGGGGGGACAGATACGCAGTATTTT; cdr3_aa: CASSPGGTDTQYF
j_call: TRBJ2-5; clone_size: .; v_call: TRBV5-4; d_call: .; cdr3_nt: TGTGCCTATACTAGAGAGGGCGCGCCTTTGGACCAGTACTTC; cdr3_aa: CAYTREGAPLDQYF
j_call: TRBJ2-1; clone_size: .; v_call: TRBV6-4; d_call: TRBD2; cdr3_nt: TGTGCCAGCAGTTCCGGGAGGGATCTCGATGAGCAGTTCTTC; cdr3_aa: CASSSGRDLDEQFF
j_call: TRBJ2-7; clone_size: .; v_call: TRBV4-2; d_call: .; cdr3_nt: TGTGCCAGCAGCCAAGTAAACGTCCGGGACGAGCAGTACTTC; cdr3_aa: CASSQVNVRDEQYF
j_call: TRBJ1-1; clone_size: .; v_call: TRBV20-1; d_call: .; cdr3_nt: TGCAGTGCTAGTGGCCAGGGTCCGAACACTGAAGCTTTCTTT; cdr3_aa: CSASGQGPNTEAFF
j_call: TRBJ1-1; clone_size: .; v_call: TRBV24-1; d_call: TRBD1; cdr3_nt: TGTGCCACCAGTGAGGGGGGACAGTCCAACACTGAAGCTTTCTTT; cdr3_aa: CATSEGGQSNTEAFF
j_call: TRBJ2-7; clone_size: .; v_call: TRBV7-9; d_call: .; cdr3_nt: TGTGCCAGCACCACTTCCTACGAGCAGTACTTC; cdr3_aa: CASTTSYEQYF
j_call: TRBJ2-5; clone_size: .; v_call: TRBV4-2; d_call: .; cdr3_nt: TGTGCCAGCAGCCGAGGATCAGGGGTTCGAGAGACCCAGTACTTC; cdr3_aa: CASSRGSGVRETQYF
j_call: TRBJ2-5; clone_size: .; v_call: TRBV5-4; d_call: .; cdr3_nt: TGTGCCAGCAGCGCAGACCCCGGGAAAGAGACCCAGTACTTC; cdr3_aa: CASSADPGKETQYF
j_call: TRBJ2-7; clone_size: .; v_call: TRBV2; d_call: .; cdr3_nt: TGTGCCAGCAGTGAAGCTGGAGGCCTAGCCCGCGGCCACGAGCAGTACTTC; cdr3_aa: CASSEAGGLARGHEQYF
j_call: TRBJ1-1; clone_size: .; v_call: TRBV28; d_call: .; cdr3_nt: TGTGCCAGCAGTTTTAGTTACGACACGCTCGATGGGAACACTGAAGCTTTCTTT; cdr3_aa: CASSFSYDTLDGNTEAFF
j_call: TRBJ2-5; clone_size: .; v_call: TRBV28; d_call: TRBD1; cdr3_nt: TGTGCCAGCAGCAAACCGGGACAGACAAAGACCCAGTACTTC; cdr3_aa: CASSKPGQTKTQYF
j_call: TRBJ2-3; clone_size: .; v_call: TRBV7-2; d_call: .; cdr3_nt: TGTGCCAGCAGCGCGGTGGCAAGCACAGATACGCAGTATTTT; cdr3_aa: CASSAVASTDTQYF
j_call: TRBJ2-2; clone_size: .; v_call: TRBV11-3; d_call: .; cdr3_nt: TGTGCCAGCAGCCCTTGGGGGGATATGAACACCGGGGAGCTGTTTTTT; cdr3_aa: CASSPWGDMNTGELFF
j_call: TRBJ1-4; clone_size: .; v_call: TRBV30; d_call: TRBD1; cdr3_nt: TGTGCCTGGAGCTTAGCGCAGGGGGCTGGACTGTTTTTT; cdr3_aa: CAWSLAQGAGLFF
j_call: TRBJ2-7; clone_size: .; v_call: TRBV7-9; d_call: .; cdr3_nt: TGTGCCAGCAGCCCCGGGAGCTTCTACGAGCAGTACTTC; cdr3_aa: CASSPGSFYEQYF
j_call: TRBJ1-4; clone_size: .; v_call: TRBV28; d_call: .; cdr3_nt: TGTGCCAGCAGTGGTCAGGGGCTGTACGAAAAACTGTTTTTT; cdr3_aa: CASSGQGLYEKLFF
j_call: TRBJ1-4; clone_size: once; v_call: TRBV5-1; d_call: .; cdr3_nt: TGCGCCAGCAGCTTGGGTAGTGCAACTAATGAAAAACTGTTTTTT; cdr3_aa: CASSLGSATNEKLFF
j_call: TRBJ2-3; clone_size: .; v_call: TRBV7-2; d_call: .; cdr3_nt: TGTGCCAGCAGCTTAGATCAACCCTCAGGGATCGATACGCAGTATTTT; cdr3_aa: CASSLDQPSGIDTQYF
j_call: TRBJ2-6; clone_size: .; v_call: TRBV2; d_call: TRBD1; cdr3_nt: TGTGCCAGCAGGGGGGACAGGGCTTTTGGGGCCAACGTCCTGACTTTC; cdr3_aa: CASRGDRAFGANVLTF
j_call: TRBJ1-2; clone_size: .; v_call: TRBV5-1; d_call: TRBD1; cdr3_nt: TGCGCCAGCAGTCTTATTGTCACCGTGGGACAGGGGGTTAACTATGGCTACACCTTC; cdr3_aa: CASSLIVTVGQGVNYGYTF
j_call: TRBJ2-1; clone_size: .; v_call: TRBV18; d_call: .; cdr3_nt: TGTGCCAGCTCACCTGCAGGGGCAAGCTCCTACAATGAGCAGTTCTTC; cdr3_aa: CASSPAGASSYNEQFF
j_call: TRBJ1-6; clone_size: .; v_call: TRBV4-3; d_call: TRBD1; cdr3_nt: TGCGCCAGCAGCCAAGATCTAGGACAGGGTTTCTCGAGTAATTCACCCCTCCACTTT; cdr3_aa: CASSQDLGQGFSSNSPLHF
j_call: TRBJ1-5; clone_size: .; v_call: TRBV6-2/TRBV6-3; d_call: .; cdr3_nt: TGTGCCAGCAGTACGCAACCGGGACATCCCCGCAATCAGCCCCAGCATTTT; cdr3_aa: CASSTQPGHPRNQPQHF
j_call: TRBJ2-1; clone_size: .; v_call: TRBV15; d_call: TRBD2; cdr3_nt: TGTGCCACCAGCCGGGGGGAGGGCCGGATGAAGCAGTTCTTC; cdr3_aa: CATSRGEGRMKQFF
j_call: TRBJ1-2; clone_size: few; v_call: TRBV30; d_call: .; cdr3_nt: TGTGCCTGGAACATTATGGACTATGGCTACACCTTC; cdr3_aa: CAWNIMDYGYTF
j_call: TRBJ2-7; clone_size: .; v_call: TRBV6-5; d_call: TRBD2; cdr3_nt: TGTGCCAGCAGACTAGGACTAGCGGGAACCGAGCAGTACTTC; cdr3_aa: CASRLGLAGTEQYF
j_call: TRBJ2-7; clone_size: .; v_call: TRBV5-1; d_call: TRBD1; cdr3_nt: TGCGCCAGCAGCCCCGGGCAGGGGGCAACCGAGCAGTACTTC; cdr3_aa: CASSPGQGATEQYF
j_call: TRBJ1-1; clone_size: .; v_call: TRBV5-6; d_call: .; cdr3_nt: TGTGCCAGCAGCTCCTCCGGAGGGGTAACTGAAGCTTTCTTT; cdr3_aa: CASSSSGGVTEAFF
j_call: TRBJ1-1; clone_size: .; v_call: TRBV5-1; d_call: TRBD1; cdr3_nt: TGCGCCAGCAGCCATACAGGGGACACTGAAGCTTTCTTT; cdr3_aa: CASSHTGDTEAFF
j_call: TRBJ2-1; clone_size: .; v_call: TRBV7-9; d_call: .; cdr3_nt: TGTGCCACCTCTCGGGGGGCGCCGGGGTACAATGAGCAGTTCTTC; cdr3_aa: CATSRGAPGYNEQFF
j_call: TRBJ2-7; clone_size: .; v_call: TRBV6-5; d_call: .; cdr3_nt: TGTGCCAGCAGTTCTACTACCTACGAGCAGTACTTC; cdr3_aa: CASSSTTYEQYF
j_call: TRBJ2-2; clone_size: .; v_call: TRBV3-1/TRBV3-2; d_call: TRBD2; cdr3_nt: TGTGCCAGCAGCCTCACAGCGGGAGGGGTGCCCGGGGAGCTGTTTTTT; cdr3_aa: CASSLTAGGVPGELFF
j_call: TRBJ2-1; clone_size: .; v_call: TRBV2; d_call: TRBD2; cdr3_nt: TGTGCCAGCACGTCGACTAGCGGATCCTACAATGAGCAGTTCTTC; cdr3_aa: CASTSTSGSYNEQFF
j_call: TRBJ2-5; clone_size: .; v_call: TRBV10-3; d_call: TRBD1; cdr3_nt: TGTGCCATCAGTTACGGACAGGGCGAAGAGACCCAGTACTTC; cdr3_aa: CAISYGQGEETQYF
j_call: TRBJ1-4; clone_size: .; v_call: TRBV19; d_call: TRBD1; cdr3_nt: TGTGCCATCTCGGACAGGGGTGGAGAAAAACTGTTTTTT; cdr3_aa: CAISDRGGEKLFF
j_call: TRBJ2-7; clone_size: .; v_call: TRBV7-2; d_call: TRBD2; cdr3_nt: TGTGCCAGCAGCCGCTCTCGGGCTAGCGGGAACTACGAGCAGTACTTC; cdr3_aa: CASSRSRASGNYEQYF
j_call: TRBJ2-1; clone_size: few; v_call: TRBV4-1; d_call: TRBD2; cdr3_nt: TGCGCCAGCAGCAAAATAGGACCGGGACTAACGACCATCACTGAGCAGTTCTTC; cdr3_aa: CASSKIGPGLTTITEQFF
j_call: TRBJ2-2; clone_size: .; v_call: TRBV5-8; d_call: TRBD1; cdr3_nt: TGTGCCAGCAGCTTGGGACAGGGGGTCGCCGGGGAGCTGTTTTTT; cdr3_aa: CASSLGQGVAGELFF
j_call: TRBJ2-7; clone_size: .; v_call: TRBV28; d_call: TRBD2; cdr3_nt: TGTGCCAGCACCTTGGGCGGGAGGGCCGCCGAGCAGTACTTC; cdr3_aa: CASTLGGRAAEQYF
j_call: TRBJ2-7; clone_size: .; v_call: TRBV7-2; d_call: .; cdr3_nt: TGTGCCAGCAGCTTAAGCTACCAGGGGTACGAGCAGTACTTC; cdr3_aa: CASSLSYQGYEQYF
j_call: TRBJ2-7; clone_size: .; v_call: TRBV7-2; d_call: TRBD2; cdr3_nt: TGTGCCAGCAGCTTAGCTAGCGGGACGGGCTACGAGCAGTACTTC; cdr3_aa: CASSLASGTGYEQYF
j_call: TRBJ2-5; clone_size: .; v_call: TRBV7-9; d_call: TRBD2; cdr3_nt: TGTGCCAGCAGTCAGGCGGCTAGCGGGGAGACCCAGTACTTC; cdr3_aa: CASSQAASGETQYF
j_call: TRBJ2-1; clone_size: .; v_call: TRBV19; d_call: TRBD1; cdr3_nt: TGTGCCAGTAGTATTCGCCAGGGGGCCAATGAGCAGTTCTTC; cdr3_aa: CASSIRQGANEQFF
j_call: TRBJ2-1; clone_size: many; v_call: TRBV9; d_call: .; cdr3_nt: TGTGCCAGCAGCGTAGCGGGGAGTATCTCAAATGAGCAGTTCTTC; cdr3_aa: CASSVAGSISNEQFF
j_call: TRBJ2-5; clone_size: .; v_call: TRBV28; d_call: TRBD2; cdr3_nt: TGTGCCAGCAGTTTTCCCGGGGGGGGGATGGAGACCCAGTACTTC; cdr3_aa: CASSFPGGGMETQYF
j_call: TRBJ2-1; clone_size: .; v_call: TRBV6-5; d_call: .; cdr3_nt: TGTGCCACCAAGCTGGGACTTGGTGAGCAGTTCTTC; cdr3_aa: CATKLGLGEQFF
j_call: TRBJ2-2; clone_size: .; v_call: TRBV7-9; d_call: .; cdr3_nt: TGTGCCAGCAGCGCCCAGACAGTTACCGGGGAGCTGTTTTTT; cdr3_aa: CASSAQTVTGELFF
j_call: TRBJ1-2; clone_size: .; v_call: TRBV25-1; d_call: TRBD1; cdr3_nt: TGTGCCAGCAGGGGGACAGGTGGTGGCTACACCTTC; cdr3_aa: CASRGTGGGYTF
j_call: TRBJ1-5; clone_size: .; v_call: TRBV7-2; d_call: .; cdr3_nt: TGTGCCAGCAGCGGTAGGGGGGGGCAGCCCCAGCATTTT; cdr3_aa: CASSGRGGQPQHF
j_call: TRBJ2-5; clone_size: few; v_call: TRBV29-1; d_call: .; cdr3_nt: TGCAGCGTCTCTGAGGCGGCAGAGACCCAGTACTTC; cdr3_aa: CSVSEAAETQYF
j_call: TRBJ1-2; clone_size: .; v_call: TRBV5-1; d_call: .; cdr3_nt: TGCGCCAGCAGCTTGAGTTTGGCAGGGGCCAACTATGGCTACACCTTC; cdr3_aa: CASSLSLAGANYGYTF
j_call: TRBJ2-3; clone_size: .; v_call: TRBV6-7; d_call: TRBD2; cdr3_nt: TGTGCCAGCGAGCCGGGACTAGCGGGAGTCCACACAGATACGCAGTATTTT; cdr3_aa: CASEPGLAGVHTDTQYF
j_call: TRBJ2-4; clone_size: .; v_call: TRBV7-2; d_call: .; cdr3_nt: TGTGCCAGCAGCATAGGAGACTGGGACATTCAGTACTTC; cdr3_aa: CASSIGDWDIQYF
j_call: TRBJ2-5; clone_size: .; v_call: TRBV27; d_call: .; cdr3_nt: TGTGCCAGCAGATTCGCGGGCACGCAAGAGACCCAGTACTTC; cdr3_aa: CASRFAGTQETQYF
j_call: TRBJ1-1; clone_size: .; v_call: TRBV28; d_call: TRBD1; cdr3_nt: TGTGCCAGCAGGGGGGACAGGGTAACCCGGGGGGACACTGAAGCTTTCTTT; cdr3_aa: CASRGDRVTRGDTEAFF
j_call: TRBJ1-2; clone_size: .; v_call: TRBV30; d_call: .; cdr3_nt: TGTGCCTGGAGTGTAGACAGATCCTATGGCTACACCTTC; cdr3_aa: CAWSVDRSYGYTF
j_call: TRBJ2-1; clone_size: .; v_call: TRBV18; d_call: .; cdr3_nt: TGTGCCAGCTCACCACGTGGAGCGGATAACAATGAGCAGTTCTTC; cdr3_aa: CASSPRGADNNEQFF
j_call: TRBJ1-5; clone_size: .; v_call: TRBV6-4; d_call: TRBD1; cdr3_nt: TGTGCCAGCAGATCGGGACAGAGGAGCAATCAGCCCCAGCATTTT; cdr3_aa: CASRSGQRSNQPQHF
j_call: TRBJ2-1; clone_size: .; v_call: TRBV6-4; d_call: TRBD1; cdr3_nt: TGTGCCAGCAGTCAGACAGGGGGCAAATACAATGAGCAGTTCTTC; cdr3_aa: CASSQTGGKYNEQFF